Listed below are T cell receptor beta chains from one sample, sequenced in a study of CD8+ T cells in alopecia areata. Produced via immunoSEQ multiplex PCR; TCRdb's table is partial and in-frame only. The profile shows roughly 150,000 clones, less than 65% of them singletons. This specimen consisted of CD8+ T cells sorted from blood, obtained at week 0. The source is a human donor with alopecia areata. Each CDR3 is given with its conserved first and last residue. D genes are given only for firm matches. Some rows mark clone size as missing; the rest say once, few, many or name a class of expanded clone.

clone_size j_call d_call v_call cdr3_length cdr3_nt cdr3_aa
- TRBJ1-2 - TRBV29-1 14 TGCAGCGTTGTTTTAGGGCAGGGGATCGATGGCTACACCTTC CSVVLGQGIDGYTF
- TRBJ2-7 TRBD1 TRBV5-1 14 TGCGCCAGCAGCTCGACTCAGGGGGCCTACGAGCAGTACTTC CASSSTQGAYEQYF
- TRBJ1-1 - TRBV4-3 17 TGCGCCAGCAGCCCCATAGTACGGGACGGGACTTCAGATGAAGCTTTCTTT CASSPIVRDGTSDEAFF
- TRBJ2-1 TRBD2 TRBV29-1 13 TGCAGCGGCGGGGGGAGCTCCTACAATGAGCAGTTCTTC CSGGGSSYNEQFF
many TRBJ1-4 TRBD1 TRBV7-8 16 TGTGCCAGCACCCCAAAGCCCGGGACAGTTAATGAAAAACTGTTTTTT CASTPKPGTVNEKLFF
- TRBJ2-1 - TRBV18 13 TGTGCCAGCTCACCTTCGGGGGCTGGTGAGCAGTTCTTC CASSPSGAGEQFF
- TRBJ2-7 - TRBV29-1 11 TGCAGCGGTGCCAGGGACCACGAGCAGTACTTC CSGARDHEQYF
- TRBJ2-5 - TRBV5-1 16 TGCGCCAGCAGCTTGTCTCAGGGGTTCGGTCAAGAGACCCAGTACTTC CASSLSQGFGQETQYF
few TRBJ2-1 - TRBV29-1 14 TGCAGCGTTGTTGGCGGGTCCGGTCGCAATGAGCAGTTCTTC CSVVGGSGRNEQFF
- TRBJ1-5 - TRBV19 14 TGTGCCAGTAGTGCCCTAGAGGGGGGTCAGCCCCAGCATTTT CASSALEGGQPQHF
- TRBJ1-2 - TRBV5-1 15 TGCGCCAGCAGCTCCGAGGTCCCAGGGGACTATGGCTACACCTTC CASSSEVPGDYGYTF
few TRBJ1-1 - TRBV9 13 TGTGCCAGCAGCGTAGGGAGGAACACTGAAGCTTTCTTT CASSVGRNTEAFF
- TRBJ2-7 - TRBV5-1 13 TGCGCCAGCAGCTTAACCACGGGGTACGAGCAGTACTTC CASSLTTGYEQYF
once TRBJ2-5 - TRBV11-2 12 TGTGCCAGCAGCTTTGGAAGAGAGACCCAGTACTTC CASSFGRETQYF
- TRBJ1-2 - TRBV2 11 TGTGCCAGCACCTCTGACCGTGGCTACACCTTC CASTSDRGYTF
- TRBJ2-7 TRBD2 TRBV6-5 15 TGTGCCAGCAGTTACTCATCAGCGGGGTACTCCGAGCAGTACTTC CASSYSSAGYSEQYF
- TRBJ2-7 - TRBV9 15 TGTGCCAGCAGCGTAGGGGACTCCCGGACCTACGAGCAGTACTTC CASSVGDSRTYEQYF
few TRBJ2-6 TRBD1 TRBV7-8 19 TGTGCCAGCAGTCAAACCCGACAGGGCACGGCCTCTGGGGCCAACGTCCTGACTTTC CASSQTRQGTASGANVLTF
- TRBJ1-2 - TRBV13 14 TGTGCCAGCAGCTCGGTTGGGGAGATCTATGGCTACACCTTC CASSSVGEIYGYTF
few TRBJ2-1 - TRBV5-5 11 TGTGCCAGCAGCCAAACCCTCGAGCAGTTCTTC CASSQTLEQFF
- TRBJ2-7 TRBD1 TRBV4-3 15 TGCGCCAGCAGCCAAGGAACAGGGGCCGCCTACGAGCAGTACTTC CASSQGTGAAYEQYF
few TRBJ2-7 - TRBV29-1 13 TGCAGCGTAGTTGACAGGAGTCGCTACGAGCAGTACTTC CSVVDRSRYEQYF
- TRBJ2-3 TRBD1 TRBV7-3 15 TGTGCCAGCAGCTGGACAGGGGGCCGCACAGATACGCAGTATTTT CASSWTGGRTDTQYF
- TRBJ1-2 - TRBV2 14 TGTGCCAGCAGTGAAGATACAGGGAACTATGGCTACACCTTC CASSEDTGNYGYTF
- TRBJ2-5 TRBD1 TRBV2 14 TGTGCCGGACGGAAACCGACAGGGCGAGAGACCCAGTACTTC CAGRKPTGRETQYF
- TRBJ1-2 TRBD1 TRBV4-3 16 TGCGCCAGCAGCCAAGATTTTGCAGGGGGTAACTATGGCTACACCTTC CASSQDFAGGNYGYTF
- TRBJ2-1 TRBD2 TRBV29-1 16 TGCAGCGTCCTGGGACTAGCGGGGGCCGTCGCCAGGGAGCAGTTCTTC CSVLGLAGAVAREQFF
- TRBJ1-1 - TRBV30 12 TGTGCCTGGAACGGCGGCGGGACTGAAGCTTTCTTT CAWNGGGTEAFF
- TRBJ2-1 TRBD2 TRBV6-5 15 TGTGCCAGCAGTTACGGGACTAGCGGGGGCAATGAGCAGTTCTTC CASSYGTSGGNEQFF
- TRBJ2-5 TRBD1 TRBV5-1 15 TGCGCCAGCAGCTTGATGGGACAGGCGTTTGAGACCCAGTACTTC CASSLMGQAFETQYF
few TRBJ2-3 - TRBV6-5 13 TGTGCCAGCAGTTACGGAGAGTCTGATACGCAGTATTTT CASSYGESDTQYF
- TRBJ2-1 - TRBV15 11 TGTGCCACCAGCAGAGAACAGGAGCAGTTCTTC CATSREQEQFF
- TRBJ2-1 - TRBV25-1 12 TGTGCCAGCAGTGACTCGGACATGGAGCAGTTCTTC CASSDSDMEQFF
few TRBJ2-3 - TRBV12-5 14 TGTGCTAGTGCCTTGGATCTTCTCACAGATACGCAGTATTTT CASALDLLTDTQYF
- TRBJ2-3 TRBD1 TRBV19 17 TGTGCCAGTAGTGCCTTTCTCCGGGACAGGGGCACAGATACGCAGTATTTT CASSAFLRDRGTDTQYF
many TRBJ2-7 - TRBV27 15 TGTGCCAGCAGTTTATCTTCGGGGCAGGCCTACGAGCAGTACTTC CASSLSSGQAYEQYF
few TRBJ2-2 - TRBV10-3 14 TGTGCCATCAGTGTTGGCTCGAACACCGGGGAGCTGTTTTTT CAISVGSNTGELFF
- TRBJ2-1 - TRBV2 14 TGTGCCTCATACACTACAGGGAGAGGCGATGAGCAGTTCTTC CASYTTGRGDEQFF
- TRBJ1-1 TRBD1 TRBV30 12 TGTGCCTGGAGTACAGGGACAGCTGAAGCTTTCTTT CAWSTGTAEAFF
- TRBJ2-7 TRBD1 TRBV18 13 TGTGCCAGCTCATACTCCCGGACAGGGGAGCAGTACTTC CASSYSRTGEQYF
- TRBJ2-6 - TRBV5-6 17 TGTGCCAGCAGCTCGCGAAGAGTTGGGGCTGGGGCCAACGTCCTGACTTTC CASSSRRVGAGANVLTF
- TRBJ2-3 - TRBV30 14 TGTGCCTGCTCAACAGGGATAGGCACAGATACGCAGTATTTT CACSTGIGTDTQYF
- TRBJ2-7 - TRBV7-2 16 TGTGCCAGCAGCCTCCAGACGGAGCGATTGGGCGACGAGCAGTACTTC CASSLQTERLGDEQYF
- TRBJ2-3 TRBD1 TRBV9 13 TGTGCCAGCGGACAGGGTAGCACAGATACGCAGTATTTT CASGQGSTDTQYF
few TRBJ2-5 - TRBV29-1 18 TGCAGCGTTGTTTCGGCTGGTGGCGTGTTCGACAGGCCCAAGACCCAGTACTTC CSVVSAGGVFDRPKTQYF